This T cell receptor beta chain was observed in a study of tumor and adjacent non-tumor tissue in lung cancer. Across the whole study: Approximately 4 million productive TCRbeta reads were obtained per sample on average.

Germline V gives CDR1 SEHNR, CDR2 FQNEAQ (reference sequence). This CDR3 spans 13 amino acids. The template was RNA from unsorted bulk tissue. Three rounds of nested PCR, following a modified ARM-PCR protocol, produced the TCRbeta library. In TCRdb, the multiplex PCR reads were re-called with MiXCR into one record per CDR3 protein. This table holds approximately 75,000 distinct CDR3 sequences, more than 60% found once. About this clonotype itself: Relative to the germline gene, one junction end is altered; a read error may explain this.

The V and J genes are TRBV7-9 and TRBJ2-7, with a tentative D call TRBD2 (6 bases). Sequencing was performed on lung tumor tissue. The TCR was taken from a woman in her forties or fifties with non-small cell lung cancer. CDR3 nucleotide sequence: TGTGCCAGCAGCTTGCGGGGAATCTACAAGCAGTACTTC. This sequence encodes CASSLRGIYKQYF.